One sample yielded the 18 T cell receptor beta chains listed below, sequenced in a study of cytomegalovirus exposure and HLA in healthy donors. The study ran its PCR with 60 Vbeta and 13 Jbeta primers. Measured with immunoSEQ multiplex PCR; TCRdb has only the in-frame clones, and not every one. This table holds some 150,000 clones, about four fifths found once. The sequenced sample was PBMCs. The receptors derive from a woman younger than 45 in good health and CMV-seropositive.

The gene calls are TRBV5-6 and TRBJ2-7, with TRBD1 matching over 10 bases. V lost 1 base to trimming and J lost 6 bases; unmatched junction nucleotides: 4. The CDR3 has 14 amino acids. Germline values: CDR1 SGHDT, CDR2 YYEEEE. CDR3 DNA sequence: TGTGCCAGCAGCTTGAGCGGGACAGGGGTCGAGCAGTACTTC. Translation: CASSLSGTGVEQYF.

The CDR3 DNA is TGTGCCTGGAGGGAACAGGGGAACACTGAAGCTTTCTTT. Translation: CAWREQGNTEAFF. The genes are TRBV30 and TRBJ1-1; D may be TRBD1 (6 bases). This CDR3 spans 13 amino acids. The V and J ends lost 3 bases and 1 base respectively, with 9 bases between them. CDR1 and CDR2 (germline): GTSNPN, SVGIG (reference sequence).

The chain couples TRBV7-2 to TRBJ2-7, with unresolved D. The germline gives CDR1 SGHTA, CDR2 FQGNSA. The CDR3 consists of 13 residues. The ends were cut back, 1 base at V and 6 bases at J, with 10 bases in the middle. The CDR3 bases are TGTGCCAGCAGCTTAGGTTTTGGTAGCGAGCAGTACTTC. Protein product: CASSLGFGSEQYF.

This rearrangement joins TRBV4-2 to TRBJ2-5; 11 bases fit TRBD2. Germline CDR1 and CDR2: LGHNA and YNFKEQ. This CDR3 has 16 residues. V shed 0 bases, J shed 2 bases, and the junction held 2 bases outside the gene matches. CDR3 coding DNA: TGTGCCAGCAGCCAAGAGGCTAGCGGGGGGCAAGAGACCCAGTACTTC. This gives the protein CASSQEASGGQETQYF.

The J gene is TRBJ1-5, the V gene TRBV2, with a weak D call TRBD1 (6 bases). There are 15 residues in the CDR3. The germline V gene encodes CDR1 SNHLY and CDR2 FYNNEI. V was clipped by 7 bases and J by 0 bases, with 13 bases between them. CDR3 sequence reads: CASNGGRVSNQPQHF. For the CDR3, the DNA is TGTGCCAGCAACGGGGGGCGCGTTAGCAATCAGCCCCAGCATTTT.

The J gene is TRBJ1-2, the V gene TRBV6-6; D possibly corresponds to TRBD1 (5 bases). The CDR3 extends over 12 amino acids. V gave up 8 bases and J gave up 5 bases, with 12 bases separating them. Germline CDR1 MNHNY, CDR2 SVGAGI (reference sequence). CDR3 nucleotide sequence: TGTGCCAGCCACGGCAGGGAATATGGCTACACCTTC. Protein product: CASHGREYGYTF.

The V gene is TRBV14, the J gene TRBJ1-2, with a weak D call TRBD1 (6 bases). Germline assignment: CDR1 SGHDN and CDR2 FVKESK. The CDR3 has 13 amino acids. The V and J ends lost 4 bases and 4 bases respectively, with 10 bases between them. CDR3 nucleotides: TGTGCCAGCAGCCCAAACAGGGCCTATGGCTACACCTTC. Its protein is CASSPNRAYGYTF. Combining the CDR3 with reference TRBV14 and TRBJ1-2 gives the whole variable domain EAGVTQFPSHSVIEKGQTVTLRCDPISGHDNLYWYRRVMGKEIKFLLHFVKESKQDESGMPNNRFLAERTGGTYSTLKVQPAELEDSGVYFCASSPNRAYGYTFGSGTRLTVV.

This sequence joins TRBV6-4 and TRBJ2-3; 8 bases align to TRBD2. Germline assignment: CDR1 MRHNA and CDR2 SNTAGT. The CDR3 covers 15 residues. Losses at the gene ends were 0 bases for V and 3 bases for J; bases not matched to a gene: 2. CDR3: CASSDSRGATDTQYF. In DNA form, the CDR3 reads TGTGCCAGCAGTGACTCGCGGGGGGCAACAGATACGCAGTATTTT.

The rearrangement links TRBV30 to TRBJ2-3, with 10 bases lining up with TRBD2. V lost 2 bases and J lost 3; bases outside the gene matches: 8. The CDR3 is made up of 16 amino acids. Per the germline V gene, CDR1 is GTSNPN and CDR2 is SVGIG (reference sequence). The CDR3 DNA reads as TGTGCCTGGAGTAGATCTAGCGGGGGAGGGACAGATACGCAGTATTTT. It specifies CAWSRSSGGGTDTQYF. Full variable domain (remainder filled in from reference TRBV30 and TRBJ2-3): SQTIHQWPATLVQPVGSPLSLECTVEGTSNPNLYWYRQAAGRGLQLLFYSVGIGQISSEVPQNLSASRPQDRQFILSSKKLLLSDSGFYLCAWSRSSGGGTDTQYFGPGTRLTVL.

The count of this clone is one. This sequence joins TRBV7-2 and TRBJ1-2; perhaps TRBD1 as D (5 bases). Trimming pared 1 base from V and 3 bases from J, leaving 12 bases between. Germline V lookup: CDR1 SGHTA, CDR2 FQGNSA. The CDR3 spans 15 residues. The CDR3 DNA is TGTGCCAGCAGCTTAGTTCAGGGTATGGACTATGGCTACACCTTC. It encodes CASSLVQGMDYGYTF. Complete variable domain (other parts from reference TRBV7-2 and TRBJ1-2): GAGVSQSPSNKVTEKGKDVELRCDPISGHTALYWYRQSLGQGLEFLIYFQGNSAPDKSGLPSDRFSAERTGGSVSTLTIQRTQQEDSAVYLCASSLVQGMDYGYTFGSGTRLTVV.

CDR3 coding DNA: TGTGCCAGCAGCAACGCCCGGGAAGCTTTCTTT. It codes for CASSNAREAFF. The chain couples TRBV28 to TRBJ1-1, with no clear D. CDR1 is MDHEN and CDR2 is SYDVKM in the germline V gene. V was trimmed by 6 bases and J by 8 bases, leaving 10 bases between them. This CDR3 region has 11 residues.

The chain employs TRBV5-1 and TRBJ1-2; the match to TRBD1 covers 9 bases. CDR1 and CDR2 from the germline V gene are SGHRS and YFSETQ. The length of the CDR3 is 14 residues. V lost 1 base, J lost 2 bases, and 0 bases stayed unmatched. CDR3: CASSLTGGNYGYTF. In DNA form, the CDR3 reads TGCGCCAGCAGCTTGACAGGGGGCAACTATGGCTACACCTTC.

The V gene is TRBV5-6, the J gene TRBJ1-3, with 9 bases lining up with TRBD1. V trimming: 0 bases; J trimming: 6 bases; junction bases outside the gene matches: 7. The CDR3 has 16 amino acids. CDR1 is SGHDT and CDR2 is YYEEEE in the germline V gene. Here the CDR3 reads CASSLGPGQGINTIYF. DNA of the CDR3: TGTGCCAGCAGCTTGGGGCCGGGACAGGGAATAAACACCATATATTTT.

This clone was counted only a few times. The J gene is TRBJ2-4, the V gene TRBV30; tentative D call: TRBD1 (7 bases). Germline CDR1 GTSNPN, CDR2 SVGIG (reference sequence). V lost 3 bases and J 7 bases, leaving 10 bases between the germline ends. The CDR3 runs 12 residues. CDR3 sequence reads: CAWRQGRNIQYF. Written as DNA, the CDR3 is TGTGCCTGGAGACAGGGGAGGAACATTCAGTACTTC. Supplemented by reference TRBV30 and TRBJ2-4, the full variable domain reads SQTIHQWPATLVQPVGSPLSLECTVEGTSNPNLYWYRQAAGRGLQLLFYSVGIGQISSEVPQNLSASRPQDRQFILSSKKLLLSDSGFYLCAWRQGRNIQYFGAGTRLSVL.

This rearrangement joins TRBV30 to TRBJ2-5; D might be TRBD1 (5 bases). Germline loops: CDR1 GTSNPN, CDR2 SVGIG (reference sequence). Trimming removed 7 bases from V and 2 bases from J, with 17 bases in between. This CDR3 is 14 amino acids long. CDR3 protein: CASNFLTEQETQYF. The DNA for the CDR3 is TGTGCCTCGAACTTTCTGACAGAACAAGAGACCCAGTACTTC. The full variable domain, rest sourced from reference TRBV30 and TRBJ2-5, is SQTIHQWPATLVQPVGSPLSLECTVEGTSNPNLYWYRQAAGRGLQLLFYSVGIGQISSEVPQNLSASRPQDRQFILSSKKLLLSDSGFYLCASNFLTEQETQYFGPGTRLLVL.

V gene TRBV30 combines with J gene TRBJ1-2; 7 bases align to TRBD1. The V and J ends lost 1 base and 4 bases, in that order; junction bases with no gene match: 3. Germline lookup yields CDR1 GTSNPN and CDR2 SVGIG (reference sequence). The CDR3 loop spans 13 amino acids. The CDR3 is CAWSGQGGYGYTF. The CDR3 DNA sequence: TGTGCCTGGAGTGGACAGGGTGGCTATGGCTACACCTTC.

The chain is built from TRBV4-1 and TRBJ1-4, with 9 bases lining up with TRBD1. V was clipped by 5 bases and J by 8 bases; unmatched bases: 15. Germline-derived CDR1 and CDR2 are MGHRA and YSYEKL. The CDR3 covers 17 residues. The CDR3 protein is CASSLLGQGPSGEKLFF. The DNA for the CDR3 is TGCGCCAGCAGCTTACTTGGACAGGGGCCATCGGGCGAAAAACTGTTTTTT.

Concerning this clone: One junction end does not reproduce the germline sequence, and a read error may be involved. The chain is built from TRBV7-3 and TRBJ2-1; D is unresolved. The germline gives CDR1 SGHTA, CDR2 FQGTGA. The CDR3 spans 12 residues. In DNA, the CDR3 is TGTGCCAGCAGCTCCTCCTCCAATGAGCAGTTCTTC. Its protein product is CASSSSSNEQFF.